The T cell receptor (beta chain) under discussion was sequenced for a study of blood T cell repertoires in COVID-19. For the study at large: Both acute and convalescent COVID-19 samples were obtained from the United States, Italy and Spain. T cells, B-cell-depleted T cells, or PBMCs supplied cDNA or gDNA.

Germline V gene sequence: CDR1 SGHDT, CDR2 YYEEEE. The CDR3 is made up of 14 amino acids. Trimming removed 4 bases from V and 3 bases from J; junction bases left unmatched: 5. Methods used by the authors: Amplification from reference gene primers served as the basis for estimated nucleated cell counts. Sequencing used immunoSEQ multiplex PCR; TCRdb keeps in-frame clones, though not all of them. That table supplies the V and J calls and clone size; D and trimming were determined from the DNA. This repertoire shows 120,000 to 150,000 clones, approximately 88% found once; its top ten account for around 26%.

This sequence joins TRBV5-6 and TRBJ1-1; 8 bases are a match to TRBD1. The source material was peripheral blood. The source is a human donor in a cohort sampled during active COVID-19. This CDR3 is CASSLDRADTEAFF. The CDR3 nucleotides are TGTGCCAGCAGCCTGGACAGGGCTGACACTGAAGCTTTCTTT.